This T cell receptor beta chain was identified during a study of blood T cells in healthy people across ages (dated by TCRdb to between 2014 and 2017). At the level of the whole study: In model experiments, template switching captured roughly one uniquely barcoded TCR beta cDNA molecule for every two T cells. Four age groups were formed from the donors: young (average about 15 years), middle-aged (around 40), aged (roughly 58) and long-lived (about 75). Age-related changes in TCR beta repertoire diversity were measured in the study by deep sequencing normalized with unique cDNA molecular identifiers. Using the same blood draw, the study looked at two additional independent replicas of 1 million unique cDNA reads for two donors, one aged 18 to 29 and the other aged 80 or older. To avoid experimental bias, donors of different ages were distributed randomly across sequencing lanes. The paper's findings and limits, for the study overall: Compared with the aged group, more naive CD4+ T cells, fewer expanded clones and increased TCR diversity were shown by the long-lived group, suggesting age selection. There was a strong correlation between observed TCR beta diversity and the percentage of naive T cells measured by flow cytometry. The CMV infection status of donors was not known, potentially confounding age-related changes in expanded clonotypes. Estimates of total diversity based on one million sequenced T cells were regarded as lower bounds and as underestimates. Since profiling was done on bulk unsorted PBMCs, naive and antigen-experienced compartments could not be conclusively compared. As age increased, observed TCR beta diversity per million T cells dropped in a roughly linear way, and a significant reduction was already evident by age about 40.

Library preparation was by 5' RACE. Data came from an Illumina HiSeq 2500. A second PCR of roughly 6 to 11 cycles was performed with a sample-barcoded 5' primer and a J-beta primer mix. Each TCR beta cDNA molecule received a unique molecular identifier from a template-switch 5' adaptor carrying 12 random nucleotides. Each sample yielded at least 2.5 million CDR3-containing paired-end reads. The Mint cDNA synthesis kit, primed by a TRBC-specific oligonucleotide, was used to synthesize first-strand cDNA from all RNA. After uracil-DNA glycosylase treatment, a first 18-cycle PCR used universal primers M1SS and BC2_uni_R on all cDNA. Processing in the source paper ran as follows. Each sample was normalized by randomly selecting 1 million high-quality reads, each carrying a distinct molecular identifier. Reads with shared molecular identifiers were discarded instead of being binned into consensus sequences. MiTCR, with a Q25 quality threshold and the strictest error-elimination algorithm, was used for CDR3 identification, clonotype clustering and error correction. A nonparametric unseen species model using Euler transformation provided a lower-bound estimate of total TCR beta diversity. Using fastp at Q25 and MiXCR, TCRdb reprocessed the public reads and kept productive beta chains. Records with the same CDR3 protein are collapsed into one entry carrying the most frequent genes and DNA. The V and J calls here are based on TCRdb, not the publication. This sample has about 680,000 distinct CDR3 sequences in its table, and roughly 49% of those were observed once. Of the sample, roughly 34% falls within the top ten clones.

At least ten counts were recorded for this clonotype. The antigen this receptor binds is unknown. No base-level quality is on record; no much larger clone is a single base apart. Donors were under 40 systemically healthy Caucasian individuals from Russia aged roughly 6 to 95 years. Approximately 11 milliliters of peripheral blood were drawn from each donor into EDTA-treated Vacutainer tubes. Ficoll-Paque density-gradient centrifugation was used to isolate PBMCs, with at least 6 million per sample. Total RNA, at least 5.5 micrograms per sample, was extracted from PBMCs with Trizol reagent. For every donor, flow cytometry on a PBMC aliquot measured the percentage of naive CD45RAhigh/CD27high T cells. Based on the germline V gene, the CDR1 and CDR2 sequences are LGHNA and YSLEER. Germline trimming amounts to 1 base on V and 5 bases on J, with 4 as the count of junction bases outside the gene matches. The CDR3 has 15 amino acids, counting the end cysteine and phenylalanine. Of all the DNA, just the CDR3 is kept, 45 bases in frame from base 1.

The V and J genes are TRBV4-3 and TRBJ2-5, with 10 junctional bases fitting TRBD2. Material for sequencing was blood. The sequence came from an older woman in good health. The CDR3 is CASSQAGLASETQYF. The bases read TGCGCCAGCAGCCAAGCGGGACTAGCGTCGGAGACCCAGTACTTC.